Ten or more counts support the clone carrying this T cell receptor beta chain. From germline, CDR1 is SGHTS and CDR2 YDEGEE. Germline trimming cut 5 bases from V and 6 bases from J; bases unmatched to any gene: 5. This CDR3 spans 13 amino acids. This record comes from a study of CD8+CD57+ T cells in acquired aplastic anemia. About the study: Yields of DNA that came from sorted CD4+ and CD8+ cells averaged about 3 ug. There were 11 million or so reads, on average, for CD4+ cells from healthy donors.

TCR beta VDJ and CDR3 profiling used genomic DNA as template. TCRdb itself ran the reads through MiXCR, one entry per CDR3 protein. This table holds around 150,000 distinct CDR3 sequences, approximately 40% found once. The sequenced sample was sorted CD4+, CD8+, or CD8+CD57+ T cells (not recorded which) from PBMCs. The receptor was isolated from a human donor in good health. The chain employs TRBV5-8 and TRBJ2-1, with 7 bases aligning to TRBD2. The CDR3 DNA reads TGTGCCAGCAGACCTGGGACTACCAATGAGCAGTTCTTC. This encodes CASRPGTTNEQFF.